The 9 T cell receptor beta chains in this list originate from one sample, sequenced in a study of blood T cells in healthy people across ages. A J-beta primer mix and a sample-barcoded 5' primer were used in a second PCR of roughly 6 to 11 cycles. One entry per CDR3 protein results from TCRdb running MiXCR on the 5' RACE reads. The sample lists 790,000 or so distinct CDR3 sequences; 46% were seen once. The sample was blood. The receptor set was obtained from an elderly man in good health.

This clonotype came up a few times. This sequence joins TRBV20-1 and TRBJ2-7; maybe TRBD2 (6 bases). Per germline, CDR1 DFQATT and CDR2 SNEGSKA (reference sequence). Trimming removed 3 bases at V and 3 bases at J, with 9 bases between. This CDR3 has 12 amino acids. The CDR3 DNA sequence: TGCAGTGCTAGTGGGAGGCTCTACGAGCAGTACTTC. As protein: CSASGRLYEQYF.

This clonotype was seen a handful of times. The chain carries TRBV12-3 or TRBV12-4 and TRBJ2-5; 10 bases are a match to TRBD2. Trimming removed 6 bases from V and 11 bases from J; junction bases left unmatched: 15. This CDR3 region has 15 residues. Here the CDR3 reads CASRPGLARYNEQYF. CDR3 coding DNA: TGTGCCAGCAGACCGGGACTAGCGAGGTACAATGAGCAGTACTTC.

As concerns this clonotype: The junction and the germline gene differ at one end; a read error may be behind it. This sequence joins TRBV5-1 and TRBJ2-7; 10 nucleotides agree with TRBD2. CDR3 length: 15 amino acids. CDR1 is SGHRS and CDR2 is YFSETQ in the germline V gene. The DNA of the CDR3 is TGCACCAGCAGCTTGGATACTAGCGGGATCGCCGAGCAGTACTTC. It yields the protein CTSSLDTSGIAEQYF.

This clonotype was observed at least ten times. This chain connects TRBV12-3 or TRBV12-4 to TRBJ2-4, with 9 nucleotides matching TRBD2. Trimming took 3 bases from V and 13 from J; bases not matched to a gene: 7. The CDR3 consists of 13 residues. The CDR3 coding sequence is TGTGCCAGCAGTTTGGCGGGAGGGCCGGAGCAGTACTTC. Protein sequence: CASSLAGGPEQYF.

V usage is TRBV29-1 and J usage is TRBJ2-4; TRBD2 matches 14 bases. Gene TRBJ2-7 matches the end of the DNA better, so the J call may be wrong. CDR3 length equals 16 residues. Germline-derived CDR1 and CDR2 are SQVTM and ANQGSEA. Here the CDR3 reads CSVVGTSGRSTVEQYF. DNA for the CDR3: TGCAGCGTTGTAGGGACTAGCGGGAGATCCACCGTCGAGCAGTACTTC.

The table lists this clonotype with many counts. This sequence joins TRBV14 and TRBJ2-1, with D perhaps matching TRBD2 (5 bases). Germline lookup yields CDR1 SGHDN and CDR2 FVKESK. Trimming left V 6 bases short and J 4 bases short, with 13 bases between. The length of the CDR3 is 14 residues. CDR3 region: CASSLPGIYNEQFF. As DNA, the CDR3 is TGTGCCAGCAGTCTTCCGGGGATATACAATGAGCAGTTCTTC. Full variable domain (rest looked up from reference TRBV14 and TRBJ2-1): EAGVTQFPSHSVIEKGQTVTLRCDPISGHDNLYWYRRVMGKEIKFLLHFVKESKQDESGMPNNRFLAERTGGTYSTLKVQPAELEDSGVYFCASSLPGIYNEQFFGPGTRLTVL.

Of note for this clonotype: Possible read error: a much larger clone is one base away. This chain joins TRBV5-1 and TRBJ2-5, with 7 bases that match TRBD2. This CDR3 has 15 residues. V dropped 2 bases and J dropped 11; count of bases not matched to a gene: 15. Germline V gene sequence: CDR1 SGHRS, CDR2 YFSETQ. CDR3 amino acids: CASSFQLASYNEQYF. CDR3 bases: TGCGCCAGCAGCTTCCAACTAGCGAGTTACAATGAGCAGTACTTC.

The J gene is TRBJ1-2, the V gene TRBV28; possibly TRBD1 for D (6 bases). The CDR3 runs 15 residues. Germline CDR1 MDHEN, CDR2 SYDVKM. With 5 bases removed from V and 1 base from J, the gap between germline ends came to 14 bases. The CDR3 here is CASSAPGTNNYGYTF. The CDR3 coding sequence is TGTGCCAGCAGTGCGCCCGGGACAAATAACTATGGCTACACCTTC.

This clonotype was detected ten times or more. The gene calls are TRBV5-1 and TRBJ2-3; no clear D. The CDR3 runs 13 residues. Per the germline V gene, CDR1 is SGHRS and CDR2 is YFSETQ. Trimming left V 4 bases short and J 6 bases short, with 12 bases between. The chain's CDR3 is CASSRASSDTQYF. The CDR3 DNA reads TGCGCCAGCAGCCGGGCCTCATCGGATACGCAGTATTTT.